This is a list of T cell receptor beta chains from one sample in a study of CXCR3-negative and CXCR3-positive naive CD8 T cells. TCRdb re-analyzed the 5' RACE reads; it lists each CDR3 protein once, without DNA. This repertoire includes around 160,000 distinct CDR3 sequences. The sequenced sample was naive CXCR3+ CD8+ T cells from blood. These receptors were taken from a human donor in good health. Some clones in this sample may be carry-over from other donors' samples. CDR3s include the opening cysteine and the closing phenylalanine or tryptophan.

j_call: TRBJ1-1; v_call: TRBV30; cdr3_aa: CAWSSQGTEAFF
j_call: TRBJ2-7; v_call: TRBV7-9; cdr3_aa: CASSWDRAEQYF
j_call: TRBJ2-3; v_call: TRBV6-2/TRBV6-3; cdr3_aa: CASSLWGLSGGGTDTQYF
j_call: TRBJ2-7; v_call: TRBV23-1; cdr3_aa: CASTRTGDYEQYF
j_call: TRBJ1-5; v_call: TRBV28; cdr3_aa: CASSFGGPQTQHF
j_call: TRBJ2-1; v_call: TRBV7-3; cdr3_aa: CASSHRGTGLYNEQFF
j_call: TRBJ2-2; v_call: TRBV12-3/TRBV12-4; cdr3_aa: CASSLGGGELFF
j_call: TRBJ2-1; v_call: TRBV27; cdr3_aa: CASTYGQSSYNEQFF
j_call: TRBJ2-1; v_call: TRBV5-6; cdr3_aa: CASSLGLWLANEQFF
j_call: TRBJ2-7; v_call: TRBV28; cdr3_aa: CASSLTGVGEQYF
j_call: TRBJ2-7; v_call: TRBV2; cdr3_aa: CASKQGIYEQYF
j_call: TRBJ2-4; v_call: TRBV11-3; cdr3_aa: CASSLDYRTGLNIQYF
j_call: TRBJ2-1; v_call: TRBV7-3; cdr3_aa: CASSPPGGSYNEQFF
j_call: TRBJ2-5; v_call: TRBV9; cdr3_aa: CASSVGGGKETQYF
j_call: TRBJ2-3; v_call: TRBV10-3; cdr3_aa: CAIRDSNTDTQYF
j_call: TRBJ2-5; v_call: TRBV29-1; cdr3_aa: CSVDPRVETQYF
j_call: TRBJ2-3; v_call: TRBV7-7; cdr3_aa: CASSLATSSDTQYF
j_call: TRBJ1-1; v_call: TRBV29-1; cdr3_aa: CSVVLVNTEAFF
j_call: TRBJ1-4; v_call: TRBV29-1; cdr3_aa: CSAAAIGAVEEKLFF
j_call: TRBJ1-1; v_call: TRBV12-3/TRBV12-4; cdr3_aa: CASMPGLNTEAFF
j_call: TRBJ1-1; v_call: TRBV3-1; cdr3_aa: CASSQEGGGVTEAFF
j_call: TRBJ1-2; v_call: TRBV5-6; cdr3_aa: CASSLLDVSNYGYTF
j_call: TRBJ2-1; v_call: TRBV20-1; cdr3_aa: CSARIGRGLNEQFF
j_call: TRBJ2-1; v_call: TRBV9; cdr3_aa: CASSPAGPSYNEQFF
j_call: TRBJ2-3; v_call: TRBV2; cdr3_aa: CASSADSGGAFRADTQYF
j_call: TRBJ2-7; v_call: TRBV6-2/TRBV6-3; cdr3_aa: CASSYNGAEQYF
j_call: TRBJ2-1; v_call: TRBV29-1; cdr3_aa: CSVEGDSGNEQFF
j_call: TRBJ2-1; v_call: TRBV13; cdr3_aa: CASSSQRESIYNEQFF
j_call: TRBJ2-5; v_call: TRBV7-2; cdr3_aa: CASRRQYQETQYF
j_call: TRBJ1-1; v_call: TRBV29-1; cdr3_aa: CSVAVGGHTEAFF
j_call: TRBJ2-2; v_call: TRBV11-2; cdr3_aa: CASQRLAENTGELFF
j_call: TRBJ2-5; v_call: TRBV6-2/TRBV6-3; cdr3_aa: CASSSPQRTYQETQYF
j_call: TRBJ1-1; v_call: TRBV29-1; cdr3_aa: CSVEDGGNTEAFF
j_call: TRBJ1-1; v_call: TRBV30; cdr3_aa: CAYDLQGQTEAFF
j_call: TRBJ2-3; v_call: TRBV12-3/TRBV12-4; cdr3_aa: CASTQLGDTQYF
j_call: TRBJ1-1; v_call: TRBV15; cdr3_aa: CATSPRLNTEAFF
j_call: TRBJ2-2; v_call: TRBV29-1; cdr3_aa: CSVEVGGGYTGELFF
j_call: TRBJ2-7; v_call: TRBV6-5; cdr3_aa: CASSYSQAYEQYF
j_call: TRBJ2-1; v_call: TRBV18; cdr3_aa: CASSRPGPGYNEQFF
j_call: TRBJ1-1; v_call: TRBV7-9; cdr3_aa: CASSFQDQGGTEAFF
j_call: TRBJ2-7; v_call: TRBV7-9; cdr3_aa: CASSSSDREVPSSEQYF
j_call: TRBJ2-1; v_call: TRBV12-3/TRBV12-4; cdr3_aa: CASAPAAGGFSSYNEQFF
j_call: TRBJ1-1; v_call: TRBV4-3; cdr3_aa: CASSQDRYGEATEAFF
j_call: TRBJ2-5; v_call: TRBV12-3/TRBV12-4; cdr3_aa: CASSFGGHQYF
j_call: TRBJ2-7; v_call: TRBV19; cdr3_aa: CASSISSGSYEQYF
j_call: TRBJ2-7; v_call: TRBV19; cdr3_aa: CASSTPRTSGNYEQYF
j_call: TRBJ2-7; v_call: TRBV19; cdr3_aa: CASSASSSYEQYF
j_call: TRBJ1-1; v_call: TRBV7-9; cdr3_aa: CASSPRGGDTEAFF
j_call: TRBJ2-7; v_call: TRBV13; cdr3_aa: CASSNRAGDYEQYF
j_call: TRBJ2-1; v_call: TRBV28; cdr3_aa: CASSRKYNEQFF
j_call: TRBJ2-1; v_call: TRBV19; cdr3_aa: CASRTLTSGYNEQFF
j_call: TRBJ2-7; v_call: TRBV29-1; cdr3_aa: CSVVFQGTGGKSYEQYF
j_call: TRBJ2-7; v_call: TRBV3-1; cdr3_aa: CASSQPGLSEQYF
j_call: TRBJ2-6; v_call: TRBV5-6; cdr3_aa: CASSMGLLEAVSGANVLTF
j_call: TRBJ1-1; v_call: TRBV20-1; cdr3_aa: CSAMGGKSGSEAFF
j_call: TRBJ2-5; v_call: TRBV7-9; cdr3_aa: CPSSLYERSTQYF
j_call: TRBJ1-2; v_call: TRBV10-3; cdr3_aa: CAISEGPNYGYTF
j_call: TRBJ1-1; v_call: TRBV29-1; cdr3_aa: CSVEQHTEAFF
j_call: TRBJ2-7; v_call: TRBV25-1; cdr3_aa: CASSEYGEQYF
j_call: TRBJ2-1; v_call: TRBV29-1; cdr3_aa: CSVENRYYNEQFF